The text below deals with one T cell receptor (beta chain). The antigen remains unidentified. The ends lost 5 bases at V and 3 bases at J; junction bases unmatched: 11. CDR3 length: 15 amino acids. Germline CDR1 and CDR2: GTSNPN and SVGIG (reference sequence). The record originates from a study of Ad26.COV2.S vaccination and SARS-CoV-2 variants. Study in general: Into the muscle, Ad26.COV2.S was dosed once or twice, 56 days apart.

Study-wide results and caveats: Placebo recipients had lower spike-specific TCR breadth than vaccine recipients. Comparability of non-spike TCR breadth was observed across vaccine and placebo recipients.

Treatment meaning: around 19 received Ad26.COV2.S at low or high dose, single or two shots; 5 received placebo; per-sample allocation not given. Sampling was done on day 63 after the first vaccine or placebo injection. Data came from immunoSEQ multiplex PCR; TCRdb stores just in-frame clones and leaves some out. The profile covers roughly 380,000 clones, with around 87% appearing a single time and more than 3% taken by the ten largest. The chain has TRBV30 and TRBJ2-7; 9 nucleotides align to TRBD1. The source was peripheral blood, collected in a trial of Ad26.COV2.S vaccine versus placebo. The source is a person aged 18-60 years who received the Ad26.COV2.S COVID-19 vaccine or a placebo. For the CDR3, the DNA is TGTGCCTGGGGAACATCCGGGACAGGGAGCTACGAGCAGTACTTC. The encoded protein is CAWGTSGTGSYEQYF.